The sample holds one count of the clone carrying this T cell receptor (beta chain). The entry originates in a study of shared clonotypes between healthy human individuals. This table comes from immunoSEQ multiplex PCR, and its TCRdb copy is limited to in-frame clones, with some not included. The sample contains 2,500,000 or so clones, under 95% of which appear only once. From germline, CDR1 is SEHNR and CDR2 FQNEAQ (reference sequence). The CDR3 is 15 residues long. Deletions cut 5 bases from V and 1 base from J, with 13 bases between. CD4+ cells yielded CD45RA+ naive and CD45RA-negative memory subsets.

The sample was naive CD4+ T cells from PBMCs. As to subset: CD45RA+ positively selected. This receptor was taken from a man in his late teens or twenties in good health. Some clones in this sample may be carry-over from other donors' samples. This chain joins TRBV7-9 and TRBJ2-3; maybe TRBD2 (6 bases). The CDR3 region has the DNA TGTGCCAGCAGCACCTGGGGGGATGGCACAGATACGCAGTATTTT. Amino acids: CASSTWGDGTDTQYF.